A single TCR beta chain is shown here with its context. The target antigen is unknown. The sample is drawn from a study of graft-versus-host responses after intestinal transplantation. Whole-study context: Recipients uniformly received anti-thymocyte globulin induction, followed by tacrolimus and steroids for approximately 3 years. Findings and limits, study-wide: Some GvH clones were seen earlier in gut or blood, suggesting intestinal origin.

CDR3 size: 15 residues. Germline V gives CDR1 LNHDA, CDR2 SQIVND (reference sequence). V shed 3 bases, J shed 2 bases, and the junction held 0 bases outside the gene matches. Produced via immunoSEQ multiplex PCR; TCRdb's table is partial and in-frame only. The sample has 30,000 to 45,000 clones; nearly 95% are singletons. The sequencing used unstimulated CD8+ T cells sorted from spleen or lymph node cells, collected before transplant. The chain carries TRBV19 and TRBJ2-1; 11 bases match TRBD1. This sequence was found in a human donor who was the organ donor for an intestinal transplant. The CDR3 DNA is TGTGCCAGTAGTATGGGACAGGGGGCCTACAATGAGCAGTTCTTC. This codes for CASSMGQGAYNEQFF. The variable domain in full, completed from reference TRBV19 and TRBJ2-1, reads DGGITQSPKYLFRKEGQNVTLSCEQNLNHDAMYWYRQDPGQGLRLIYYSQIVNDFQKGDIAEGYSVSREKKESFPLTVTSAQKNPTAFYLCASSMGQGAYNEQFFGPGTRLTVL.